The 29 T cell receptor beta chains in this list originate from one sample, sequenced in a study of diagnostic markers for celiac disease. Following a re-call of the reads, TCRdb has one entry per CDR3 protein and lacks DNA. This table holds approximately 8,000 distinct CDR3 sequences. Specimen: either unsorted cells or a sorted T cell fraction (not recorded which). Source of these receptors: a human donor. This table probably holds off-target reads from a library built for another chain.

The rearrangement links TRBV18 to TRBJ1-5. The CDR3 sequence is 16 residues long. Germline CDR1 and CDR2: KGHSH and LQKENI. The CDR3 spells CASSPDLRRDNQPQHF.

Measured by frequency, this clonotype is medium-sized. The chain uses TRBV20-1 and TRBJ2-5. Germline CDR1 and CDR2: DFQATT and SNEGSKA (reference sequence). The CDR3 has 13 amino acids. The CDR3 reads CSALTAVEETQYF.

The V call is TRBV24-1, the J call TRBJ2-1; lacking DNA, the TRBD2 call made by TCRdb goes unchecked. Per germline, CDR1 KGHDR and CDR2 SFDVKD. The CDR3 loop spans 17 amino acids. This chain's CDR3 is CATSDHGRGGRYNEQFF.

Frequency places this clonotype as medium-sized. The chain couples TRBV7-8 to TRBJ2-7; the D call of TRBD2 rests on TCRdb alone, since no DNA is present to check it. Germline V gene data show CDR1 as SGHVS and CDR2 as FQNEAQ. The CDR3 contains 15 residues. The CDR3 loop is CASSPRLAGAVEQYF.

The chain combines TRBV7-2 with TRBJ2-2; TCRdb picks TRBD1, but there is no DNA to check that call. This CDR3 has 14 residues. Germline CDR1 is SGHTA and CDR2 is FQGNSA. CDR3 region: CASSLNRGTGELFF.

This chain connects TRBV5-6 to TRBJ2-7; no DNA is available, so the TRBD1 call from TCRdb remains unchecked. Germline V lookup: CDR1 SGHDT, CDR2 YYEEEE. The CDR3 contains 14 residues. CDR3 loop: CASSLDGAGGRQYF.

Measured by frequency, this clonotype is medium-sized (0.01 to 0.1%). The gene calls are TRBV7-8 and TRBJ2-3; TCRdb designates TRBD2, a call that cannot be tested without DNA. CDR3 length: 18 amino acids. Germline V gene sequence: CDR1 SGHVS, CDR2 FQNEAQ. CDR3 in amino acids: CASSLPQAAQLGTDTQYF.

V and J are TRBV2 and TRBJ1-1. The CDR3 runs to 15 residues. From germline, CDR1 is SNHLY and CDR2 FYNNEI. The CDR3 sequence: CASRKLSAADTEAFF.

This chain joins TRBV7-8 and TRBJ2-2; TCRdb calls TRBD1, which cannot be checked without DNA. CDR1 is SGHVS, CDR2 FQNEAQ, per germline. The CDR3 totals 14 residues. This CDR3 is CASSLTGNTGELFF.

By frequency, this clonotype is medium-sized. The V and J genes are TRBV4-1 and TRBJ1-5. The CDR3 contains 15 residues. Germline CDR1 is MGHRA and CDR2 is YSYEKL. The CDR3 protein is CASSQGSVRNQPQHF.

By frequency, this clonotype is medium-sized. The chain uses TRBV5-5 and TRBJ1-6; TCRdb outputs TRBD1, but without DNA this stays unchecked. Germline-derived CDR1 and CDR2 are SGHKS and YYEKEE (reference sequence). The CDR3 extends over 17 amino acids. The CDR3 sequence is CASSLSTGAIISGALHF.

This clonotype ranks as medium-sized in terms of frequency. The gene calls are TRBV5-1 and TRBJ1-4; lacking DNA, the TRBD1 call made by TCRdb goes unchecked. The CDR3 runs to 13 residues. Looked up from germline, CDR1 is SGHRS and CDR2 is YFSETQ. CDR3 region: CASPTGTNEKLFF.

The chain recombines TRBV7-9 with TRBJ2-3; the TCRdb call, TRBD2, lacks DNA for checking. The germline V gene encodes CDR1 SEHNR and CDR2 FQNEAQ (reference sequence). The CDR3 has 17 amino acids. The CDR3: CASSFVGSGAWADTQYF. Combining the CDR3 with reference TRBV7-9 and TRBJ2-3 gives the whole variable domain DTGVSQNPRHKITKRGQNVTFRCDPISEHNRLYWYRQTLGQGPEFLTYFQNEAQLEKSRLLSDRFSAERPKGSFSTLEIQRTEQGDSAMYLCASSFVGSGAWADTQYFGPGTRLTVL.

The chain is built from TRBV5-1 and TRBJ1-1; TCRdb lists TRBD1, though no DNA is available to test this call. CDR1 and CDR2 from the germline V gene are SGHRS and YFSETQ. The CDR3 is 14 residues long. CDR3 residues: CASSLNAGGLGAFF.

This clonotype is deemed medium-sized by its frequency. CDR3 sequence reads: CAISEFDKRGTYEQYF. The chain is built from TRBV10-3 and TRBJ2-7; no DNA is available, so the TRBD2 call from TCRdb remains unchecked. The CDR3 covers 16 residues. The germline V gene has CDR1 ENHRY and CDR2 SYGVKD.

This chain joins TRBV28 and TRBJ1-5. The CDR3 is made up of 12 amino acids. Germline values: CDR1 MDHEN, CDR2 SYDVKM. The CDR3 sequence is CASSGPRAGRHF.

The rearrangement uses TRBV5-5 and TRBJ2-7; TCRdb calls TRBD1, which cannot be checked without DNA. The CDR3 is made up of 15 amino acids. Per germline, CDR1 SGHKS and CDR2 YYEKEE (reference sequence). The CDR3 sequence is CASSPQRGLPYEQYF.

The chain uses TRBV6-2 or TRBV6-3 and TRBJ1-6. This CDR3 region has 13 residues. Germline values: CDR1 MNHEY, CDR2 SVGEGT. This CDR3 is CASRPMGNSPLHF.

This clonotype is identified as medium-sized from frequency. The chain carries TRBV5-1 and TRBJ1-4; the TRBD1 assignment by TCRdb is unverifiable without DNA. The V gene's germline CDR1 is SGHRS and CDR2 YFSETQ. CDR3 length: 15 residues. CDR3 sequence: CASSLVGQENEKLFF.

The V gene is TRBV10-3, the J gene TRBJ2-2; as DNA is missing, the TRBD1 call by TCRdb cannot be tested. Per germline, CDR1 ENHRY and CDR2 SYGVKD. This CDR3 region has 12 residues. CDR3 protein: CAISGDSGELFF.

The chain links TRBV20-1 to TRBJ2-7; TCRdb's D call, TRBD2, is unchecked because there is no DNA. The CDR3 loop spans 14 amino acids. The germline CDR1 and CDR2 sequences are DFQATT and SNEGSKA (reference sequence). CDR3 loop: CSARDAGEVYEQYF.

This clonotype registers medium-sized (0.01 to 0.1%) by frequency. The chain couples TRBV5-5 to TRBJ2-2; TCRdb lists TRBD2, though no DNA is available to test this call. The germline V gene has CDR1 SGHKS and CDR2 YYEKEE (reference sequence). CDR3 length: 14 amino acids. CDR3 loop: CASSSLLVTGELFF.

The chain's CDR3 is CASSEQDINYGYTF. J is TRBJ1-2 and V is TRBV2. Germline values: CDR1 SNHLY, CDR2 FYNNEI. The CDR3 consists of 14 residues. Complete variable domain (other parts from reference TRBV2 and TRBJ1-2): EPEVTQTPSHQVTQMGQEVILRCVPISNHLYFYWYRQILGQKVEFLVSFYNNEISEKSEIFDDQFSVERPDGSNFTLKIRSTKLEDSAMYFCASSEQDINYGYTFGSGTRLTVV.

The genes are TRBV7-2 and TRBJ2-5; the D gene TCRdb calls, TRBD1, cannot be checked with no DNA. This CDR3 contains 16 residues. From germline, CDR1 is SGHTA and CDR2 FQGNSA. CDR3 region: CASSFTGTGRGETQYF.

This CDR3 is CASSLATGLAGTEAFF. The genes are TRBV5-1 and TRBJ1-1. Germline loops: CDR1 SGHRS, CDR2 YFSETQ. This CDR3 region has 16 residues. Using reference TRBV5-1 and TRBJ1-1 for the parts outside the CDR3, the full variable domain is KAGVTQTPRYLIKTRGQQVTLSCSPISGHRSVSWYQQTPGQGLQFLFEYFSETQRNKGNFPGRFSGRQFSNSRSEMNVSTLELGDSALYLCASSLATGLAGTEAFFGQGTRLTVV.

The chain joins TRBV15 to TRBJ1-5. CDR1 and CDR2 from the germline V gene are LNHNV and YYDKDF (reference sequence). The CDR3 consists of 15 residues. Here the CDR3 reads CATGYRRAGNQPQHF.

This chain links TRBV15 with TRBJ2-2; TCRdb returns TRBD2, unconfirmable since there is no DNA. CDR3 length: 14 amino acids. Germline V gene lookup returns CDR1 LNHNV and CDR2 YYDKDF (reference sequence). The CDR3 here is CATRRMTARGELFF.

The chain joins TRBV30 to TRBJ1-4. Germline V gives CDR1 GTSNPN, CDR2 SVGIG (reference sequence). The CDR3 covers 12 residues. Here the CDR3 reads CAWSPVGEKLFF.

By frequency, this clonotype is medium-sized. The genes are TRBV5-4 and TRBJ2-1; TCRdb names TRBD1, which stays unverified in the absence of DNA. This CDR3 region has 15 residues. Germline V lookup: CDR1 SGHNT, CDR2 YYREEE (reference sequence). This CDR3 is CASRRSGQGNNEQFF.